A selection of T cell receptor beta chains follows, all from one sample in a study of blood T cell repertoires in COVID-19. TCRdb's copy holds only in-frame clones and misses some; the assay was immunoSEQ multiplex PCR. The sample contains about 200,000 clones, about 90% of which appear only once. Sample: PBMCs or T cells enriched from blood (not recorded which). Receptor source: a man younger than 40 who had recovered from COVID-19. The CDR3 runs from the conserved cysteine through the conserved F or W. The D gene is left open where the match is weak. Clone size appears in some rows only: once, few, many, or a class for an expanded clone.

V gene: TRBV30; CDR3 length: 12; D gene: NA; J gene: TRBJ1-6; clone size: NA; CDR3 protein: CAWSLEDPPLHF; CDR3 DNA: TGTGCCTGGAGTCTAGAAGACCCACCCCTCCACTTT
V gene: TRBV19; CDR3 length: 14; D gene: NA; J gene: TRBJ2-7; clone size: once; CDR3 protein: CASSIGWAGDEQYF; CDR3 DNA: TGTGCCAGTAGTATAGGGTGGGCCGGGGACGAGCAGTACTTC
V gene: TRBV29-1; CDR3 length: 12; D gene: TRBD1; J gene: TRBJ1-2; clone size: NA; CDR3 protein: CSVETGGYGYTF; CDR3 DNA: TGCAGCGTGGAGACAGGGGGCTATGGCTACACCTTC
V gene: TRBV2; CDR3 length: 15; D gene: TRBD1; J gene: TRBJ2-3; clone size: NA; CDR3 protein: CASSAQTGGTDTQYF; CDR3 DNA: TGTGCCAGCAGTGCCCAGACAGGGGGCACAGATACGCAGTATTTT
V gene: TRBV7-8; CDR3 length: 14; D gene: NA; J gene: TRBJ2-7; clone size: NA; CDR3 protein: CASSLSSREPWQYF; CDR3 DNA: TGTGCCAGCAGCTTATCCTCCCGGGAGCCGTGGCAGTACTTC
V gene: TRBV7-6; CDR3 length: 17; D gene: NA; J gene: TRBJ1-6; clone size: NA; CDR3 protein: CASSLGAQSSYNSPLHF; CDR3 DNA: TGTGCCAGCAGCTTAGGCGCGCAAAGCTCCTATAATTCACCCCTCCACTTT
V gene: TRBV15; CDR3 length: 17; D gene: NA; J gene: TRBJ2-1; clone size: NA; CDR3 protein: CATSRDNQRKTYNEQFF; CDR3 DNA: TGTGCCACCAGCAGAGATAACCAGCGGAAGACCTACAATGAGCAGTTCTTC
V gene: TRBV7-9; CDR3 length: 15; D gene: NA; J gene: TRBJ1-3; clone size: NA; CDR3 protein: CASSAGTLSGNTIYF; CDR3 DNA: TGTGCCAGCAGCGCCGGGACACTCTCTGGAAACACCATATATTTT
V gene: TRBV19; CDR3 length: 15; D gene: NA; J gene: TRBJ1-1; clone size: NA; CDR3 protein: CASSTTQRTNTEAFF; CDR3 DNA: TGTGCCAGTAGTACCACCCAGCGGACGAACACTGAAGCTTTCTTT
V gene: TRBV3-1/TRBV3-2; CDR3 length: 16; D gene: TRBD1; J gene: TRBJ2-4; clone size: NA; CDR3 protein: CASSQDLRQGGNIQYF; CDR3 DNA: TGTGCCAGCAGCCAAGATTTAAGACAGGGGGGCAACATTCAGTACTTC
V gene: TRBV18; CDR3 length: 12; D gene: NA; J gene: TRBJ2-7; clone size: NA; CDR3 protein: CATGLKSYEQYF; CDR3 DNA: TGTGCCACCGGACTGAAATCCTACGAGCAGTACTTC
V gene: TRBV30; CDR3 length: 11; D gene: NA; J gene: TRBJ1-1; clone size: NA; CDR3 protein: CAWTARGEAFF; CDR3 DNA: TGTGCCTGGACAGCCCGGGGTGAAGCTTTCTTT
V gene: TRBV15; CDR3 length: 15; D gene: NA; J gene: TRBJ1-1; clone size: NA; CDR3 protein: CATSRDGKGDTEAFF; CDR3 DNA: TGTGCCACCAGCAGAGATGGTAAGGGGGACACTGAAGCTTTCTTT
V gene: TRBV2; CDR3 length: 13; D gene: NA; J gene: TRBJ2-3; clone size: NA; CDR3 protein: CASTGDFTDTQYF; CDR3 DNA: TGTGCCAGCACGGGGGACTTCACAGATACGCAGTATTTT
V gene: TRBV5-1; CDR3 length: 16; D gene: TRBD1; J gene: TRBJ1-1; clone size: NA; CDR3 protein: CASSPEGQGRGSEAFF; CDR3 DNA: TGCGCCAGCAGCCCGGAAGGACAGGGGCGGGGCAGTGAAGCTTTCTTT
V gene: TRBV2; CDR3 length: 13; D gene: TRBD1; J gene: TRBJ2-7; clone size: NA; CDR3 protein: CASSRTGDYEQYF; CDR3 DNA: TGTGCCAGCAGTAGGACAGGGGACTACGAGCAGTACTTC
V gene: TRBV30; CDR3 length: 13; D gene: NA; J gene: TRBJ1-1; clone size: NA; CDR3 protein: CAWTTGPNTEAFF; CDR3 DNA: TGTGCCTGGACAACAGGGCCGAACACTGAAGCTTTCTTT
V gene: TRBV3-1/TRBV3-2; CDR3 length: 15; D gene: TRBD2; J gene: TRBJ2-4; clone size: NA; CDR3 protein: CASSQDSREVSIQYF; CDR3 DNA: TGTGCCAGCAGCCAAGACTCGCGGGAGGTCAGCATTCAGTACTTC
V gene: TRBV27; CDR3 length: 15; D gene: NA; J gene: TRBJ1-6; clone size: NA; CDR3 protein: CASSLGVIGDSPLHF; CDR3 DNA: TGTGCCAGCAGTTTAGGGGTTATCGGGGATTCACCCCTCCACTTT
V gene: TRBV7-2; CDR3 length: 15; D gene: TRBD1; J gene: TRBJ1-1; clone size: NA; CDR3 protein: CASRIQGTANTEAFF; CDR3 DNA: TGTGCCAGCAGGATCCAAGGGACAGCGAACACTGAAGCTTTCTTT
V gene: TRBV30; CDR3 length: 13; D gene: NA; J gene: TRBJ1-2; clone size: once; CDR3 protein: CAWSQSGTYGYTF; CDR3 DNA: TGTGCCTGGAGTCAGTCAGGAACTTATGGCTACACCTTC
V gene: TRBV29-1; CDR3 length: 14; D gene: NA; J gene: TRBJ1-2; clone size: few; CDR3 protein: CSVGGVDPYYGYTF; CDR3 DNA: TGCAGCGTTGGGGGCGTTGACCCCTACTATGGCTACACCTTC
V gene: TRBV30; CDR3 length: 13; D gene: NA; J gene: TRBJ1-6; clone size: once; CDR3 protein: CAWSGTINSPLHF; CDR3 DNA: TGTGCCTGGTCGGGGACAATCAATTCACCCCTCCACTTT
V gene: TRBV2; CDR3 length: 17; D gene: NA; J gene: TRBJ1-5; clone size: once; CDR3 protein: CASTAGLESQVNQPQHF; CDR3 DNA: TGTGCCAGCACGGCGGGACTAGAGAGTCAAGTCAATCAGCCCCAGCATTTT
V gene: TRBV6-5; CDR3 length: 15; D gene: TRBD2; J gene: TRBJ2-7; clone size: NA; CDR3 protein: CASSYTASGLAEQYF; CDR3 DNA: TGTGCCAGCAGTTACACGGCTAGCGGCTTGGCCGAGCAGTACTTC
V gene: TRBV10-3; CDR3 length: 11; D gene: TRBD1; J gene: TRBJ2-1; clone size: NA; CDR3 protein: CATEGQREQFF; CDR3 DNA: TGTGCCACCGAGGGACAGCGTGAGCAGTTCTTC
V gene: TRBV7-8; CDR3 length: 14; D gene: TRBD1; J gene: TRBJ1-1; clone size: NA; CDR3 protein: CASSDRQGRTEAFF; CDR3 DNA: TGTGCCAGCAGCGACAGACAGGGGCGCACTGAAGCTTTCTTT
V gene: TRBV12-3/TRBV12-4; CDR3 length: 13; D gene: TRBD1; J gene: TRBJ1-2; clone size: NA; CDR3 protein: CASSSTGLYGYTF; CDR3 DNA: TGTGCCAGCAGTTCGACAGGGCTATATGGCTACACCTTC
V gene: TRBV5-4; CDR3 length: 16; D gene: TRBD1; J gene: TRBJ1-2; clone size: NA; CDR3 protein: CASSEGQGPSTYGYTF; CDR3 DNA: TGTGCCAGCAGCGAGGGACAGGGGCCCTCTACCTATGGCTACACCTTC
V gene: TRBV9; CDR3 length: 15; D gene: NA; J gene: TRBJ1-3; clone size: NA; CDR3 protein: CASSLSGVPGNTIYF; CDR3 DNA: TGTGCCAGCAGCCTTTCAGGGGTACCTGGAAACACCATATATTTT
V gene: TRBV7-8; CDR3 length: 15; D gene: TRBD2; J gene: TRBJ2-1; clone size: NA; CDR3 protein: CASSLLGSGRGEQFF; CDR3 DNA: TGTGCCAGCAGCTTATTGGGTAGCGGGAGAGGTGAGCAGTTCTTC
V gene: TRBV24-1; CDR3 length: 16; D gene: TRBD1; J gene: TRBJ2-7; clone size: once; CDR3 protein: CATSDPTGPSSYEQYF; CDR3 DNA: TGTGCCACCAGTGACCCGACAGGGCCGAGCTCCTACGAGCAGTACTTC
V gene: TRBV28; CDR3 length: 15; D gene: TRBD1; J gene: TRBJ1-1; clone size: NA; CDR3 protein: CASRSPGTGGSEAFF; CDR3 DNA: TGTGCCAGCAGAAGCCCCGGGACAGGGGGTTCTGAAGCTTTCTTT
V gene: TRBV4-1; CDR3 length: 17; D gene: NA; J gene: TRBJ2-1; clone size: NA; CDR3 protein: CASSQDAAASSYNEQFF; CDR3 DNA: TGCGCCAGCAGCCAAGATGCGGCAGCCAGCTCCTACAATGAGCAGTTCTTC
V gene: TRBV19; CDR3 length: 12; D gene: TRBD1; J gene: TRBJ2-1; clone size: NA; CDR3 protein: CASINRGDEQFF; CDR3 DNA: TGTGCCAGTATCAACAGGGGGGATGAGCAGTTCTTC
V gene: TRBV18; CDR3 length: 13; D gene: TRBD1; J gene: TRBJ1-2; clone size: NA; CDR3 protein: CASSPDRNYGYTF; CDR3 DNA: TGTGCCAGCTCACCGGACAGGAACTATGGCTACACCTTC
V gene: TRBV6-5; CDR3 length: 15; D gene: NA; J gene: TRBJ2-2; clone size: NA; CDR3 protein: CASSRQQGLTGELFF; CDR3 DNA: TGTGCCAGCAGTCGACAACAAGGCTTAACCGGGGAGCTGTTTTTT
V gene: TRBV30; CDR3 length: 12; D gene: NA; J gene: TRBJ1-2; clone size: NA; CDR3 protein: CAWIATGYGYTF; CDR3 DNA: TGTGCCTGGATCGCGACAGGCTATGGCTACACCTTC
V gene: TRBV2; CDR3 length: 11; D gene: NA; J gene: TRBJ2-4; clone size: NA; CDR3 protein: CASTLRDIQYF; CDR3 DNA: TGTGCCAGCACCCTTAGAGACATTCAGTACTTC
V gene: TRBV6-2/TRBV6-3; CDR3 length: 16; D gene: NA; J gene: TRBJ2-4; clone size: NA; CDR3 protein: CASSYAGSLGKNIQYF; CDR3 DNA: TGTGCCAGCAGTTACGCGGGGTCACTAGGCAAAAACATTCAGTACTTC
V gene: TRBV30; CDR3 length: 14; D gene: NA; J gene: TRBJ1-2; clone size: once; CDR3 protein: CAWSVQVANYGYTF; CDR3 DNA: TGTGCCTGGAGTGTACAGGTGGCTAACTATGGCTACACCTTC
V gene: TRBV12-3/TRBV12-4; CDR3 length: 13; D gene: TRBD2; J gene: TRBJ2-7; clone size: few; CDR3 protein: CASSPGRTYEQYF; CDR3 DNA: TGTGCCAGCAGTCCCGGGAGGACCTACGAGCAGTACTTC